A selection of T cell receptor beta chains follows, all from one sample in a study of T cell responses to AZD1222 COVID-19 vaccine. Profiling relied on immunoSEQ multiplex PCR, and the TCRdb table lists in-frame clones only, not all of them. The repertoire holds about 55,000 clones, with 80% to 90% as singletons. The sequences come from peripheral blood, collected on day 0 of AZD1222 vaccination. The origin of the receptors is an adult in good health. Each CDR3 is given with its conserved first and last residue. The D gene is left open where the match is weak. Some rows have no size entry. The others give once, few or many, or a class for an expanded clone.

size	J	length	V	D	DNA	CDR3
.	TRBJ1-2	14	TRBV18	.	TGTGCCAGCTCGCTCCAGACGGATAACTATGGCTACACCTTC	CASSLQTDNYGYTF
.	TRBJ1-6	12	TRBV6-5	.	TGTGCCAGCAGTCTGCATAATTCACCCCTCCACTTT	CASSLHNSPLHF
.	TRBJ2-5	15	TRBV15	.	TGTGCCACCAGCAGAGATTTCATCGGCCAAGATGGCCAGTACTTC	CATSRDFIGQDGQYF
.	TRBJ2-7	15	TRBV7-6	.	TGTGCCAGCAGCTTAGTTTCCGCCCCTGACCACGAGCAGTACTTC	CASSLVSAPDHEQYF
.	TRBJ1-2	14	TRBV6-5	TRBD1	TGTGCCAGCAGGGCAACGACAGGGGGGGATGGCTACACCTTC	CASRATTGGDGYTF
.	TRBJ1-6	17	TRBV27	.	TGTGCCGGTACGGTTTTCCGCGGACCTATGTATCATTCACCCCTCCACTTT	CAGTVFRGPMYHSPLHF
few	TRBJ2-2	17	TRBV7-8	TRBD2	TGTGCCAGCAGCCCCCGAAGACTAGCGGGAGGAACCGGGGAGCTGTTTTTT	CASSPRRLAGGTGELFF
.	TRBJ2-1	16	TRBV9	.	TGTGCCAGCAGCCCCCCCGCCGGCACCTCCTACAATGAGCAGTTCTTC	CASSPPAGTSYNEQFF
.	TRBJ2-3	17	TRBV10-1	.	TGCGCCAGCAGTGAGTCGAAATCCGGGAGTGGAACAGATACGCAGTATTTT	CASSESKSGSGTDTQYF
.	TRBJ2-3	11	TRBV12-3/TRBV12-4	.	TGTGCCAGCCAACGGACAGATACGCAGTATTTT	CASQRTDTQYF
.	TRBJ2-5	18	TRBV7-2	TRBD2	TGTGCCAGCAGCTGGGGACTAGCGGGAGGGGGGTACCAAGAGACCCAGTACTTC	CASSWGLAGGGYQETQYF
once	TRBJ1-3	16	TRBV2	.	TGTGCCAGCAGTGAGCTTAGATTAATCTCTGGAAACACCATATATTTT	CASSELRLISGNTIYF
.	TRBJ2-5	14	TRBV27	.	TGTGCCAGCAGTCCATCCCGCCTACAAGAGACCCAGTACTTC	CASSPSRLQETQYF
.	TRBJ2-7	15	TRBV27	TRBD2	TGTGCCAGCAGTTTGTTTCTAGCGGGAGCAGACGAGCAGTACTTC	CASSLFLAGADEQYF
.	TRBJ1-1	13	TRBV10-3	.	TGTGCCATCAGGAGAGATGAGGGCACTGAAGCTTTCTTT	CAIRRDEGTEAFF
.	TRBJ2-1	13	TRBV5-5	TRBD1	TGTGCCAGCAGCTCACAGGGGGTCAATGAGCAGTTCTTC	CASSSQGVNEQFF
.	TRBJ1-4	14	TRBV2	.	TGTGCCAGCTCCCGGTTGGGGTCACGGGAAAAACTGTTTTTT	CASSRLGSREKLFF
.	TRBJ2-5	15	TRBV28	.	TGTGCCAGCAGTCTGGCGGGTCTGGAGCAAGAGACCCAGTACTTC	CASSLAGLEQETQYF
.	TRBJ2-1	15	TRBV7-8	.	TGTGCCAGCAGCTTAGAGATCCTCACCTACAATGAGCAGTTCTTC	CASSLEILTYNEQFF
.	TRBJ2-7	15	TRBV29-1	TRBD2	TGCAGCTTCGGACTAGCGGGAGCCACCTTCGGGGAGCAGTACTTC	CSFGLAGATFGEQYF
.	TRBJ2-3	17	TRBV5-1	.	TGCGCCAGCAGGTTTGCGGGGACAACTACCTACACAGATACGCAGTATTTT	CASRFAGTTTYTDTQYF
.	TRBJ2-1	15	TRBV2	TRBD2	TGTGCCAGCAGTGTGGCTAGCGGGGGCTACAATGAGCAGTTCTTC	CASSVASGGYNEQFF
.	TRBJ1-5	16	TRBV19	.	TGTGCCAGTAGTAGACAGCGGATAACAGAGAATCAGCCCCAGCATTTT	CASSRQRITENQPQHF
.	TRBJ1-5	17	TRBV27	.	TGTGCCAGGGGATTCGCGCGGGACCCGCGTCTGAGTCAGCCCCAGCATTTT	CARGFARDPRLSQPQHF
.	TRBJ1-2	13	TRBV7-9	.	TGTGCCAGCAGCCCCTCCGGGGCCTATGGCTACACCTTC	CASSPSGAYGYTF
.	TRBJ2-3	15	TRBV28	.	TGTGCCAGCAGCAACGGAGGTAGCGACACAGATACGCAGTATTTT	CASSNGGSDTDTQYF
.	TRBJ1-2	13	TRBV7-2	.	TGTGCCAGCAGCTTGTGGGACAACTATGGCTACACCTTC	CASSLWDNYGYTF
.	TRBJ2-3	15	TRBV5-1	.	TGCGCCAGCAGCCCCTCGGGACTGGAGTCAGATACGCAGTATTTT	CASSPSGLESDTQYF
.	TRBJ2-5	12	TRBV5-1	TRBD2	TGCGCCAGCAGCGGCGGGAGGGAGACCCAGTACTTC	CASSGGRETQYF
.	TRBJ1-4	17	TRBV6-6	TRBD1	TGTGCCAGCAGTCTCCAGGGGGGGTATACAACTAATGAAAAACTGTTTTTT	CASSLQGGYTTNEKLFF
.	TRBJ2-1	14	TRBV11-2	.	TGTGCCAGCAGCTTAGGCGGGATAAACAATGAGCAGTTCTTC	CASSLGGINNEQFF
.	TRBJ2-1	12	TRBV6-6	.	TGTGCCAGCGGAGACGATACGAATGAGCAGTTCTTC	CASGDDTNEQFF
.	TRBJ2-1	10	TRBV19	.	TGTGCCAGTGGGATGGATGAGCAGTTCTTC	CASGMDEQFF
.	TRBJ1-1	13	TRBV6-5	.	TGTGCCAGCACTAAACAGGGCTACACTGAAGCTTTCTTT	CASTKQGYTEAFF
.	TRBJ2-5	15	TRBV3-1/TRBV3-2	.	TGTGCCAGCAGCCAAGATCCAAGCGCCCCAGGGACCCAGTACTTC	CASSQDPSAPGTQYF
.	TRBJ2-2	14	TRBV18	.	TGTGCCAGCTCCCGCGACCGGAACACCGGGGAGCTGTTTTTT	CASSRDRNTGELFF
.	TRBJ2-5	14	TRBV2	.	TGTGCCAGCAGATTCGGCCTGAGTCAAGAGACCCAGTACTTC	CASRFGLSQETQYF
.	TRBJ2-5	15	TRBV19	.	TGTGCCAGTAGTATTGGGGCCCAGGGGAAAGAGACCCAGTACTTC	CASSIGAQGKETQYF
.	TRBJ1-3	13	TRBV2	.	TGTGCCAGCAGTGCCGGACACGGAAACACCATATATTTT	CASSAGHGNTIYF
.	TRBJ2-1	13	TRBV27	TRBD2	TGTGCCAGCGCGGGGGGAGGGCCGCATGAGCAGTTCTTC	CASAGGGPHEQFF
.	TRBJ1-1	12	TRBV27	.	TGTGCCAGCAGTGACCCCATAATGGGAGCTTTCTTT	CASSDPIMGAFF
once	TRBJ2-7	15	TRBV11-2	.	TGTGCCAGCAGCTTAGACACGGGTTCCGGCTACGAGCAGTACTTC	CASSLDTGSGYEQYF
once	TRBJ2-2	18	TRBV11-2	TRBD2	TGTGCCAGCAGCTACCTAGCCGGGACTAGCGGGAACACCGGGGAGCTGTTTTTT	CASSYLAGTSGNTGELFF
.	TRBJ2-7	17	TRBV6-2/TRBV6-3	TRBD1	TGTGCCAGCAGTTATGTTATAGGAGAGGGGGCGATGAAGGAGCAGTACTTC	CASSYVIGEGAMKEQYF
few	TRBJ2-1	17	TRBV4-2	TRBD2	TGTGCCAGCAGCCAAGATCGGAGGTCTAGCGGGAGTAATGAGCAGTTCTTC	CASSQDRRSSGSNEQFF
.	TRBJ1-6	15	TRBV5-5	TRBD1	TGTGCCAGCAGCCAAACCGGACAGGGAAATTCACCCCTCCACTTT	CASSQTGQGNSPLHF
.	TRBJ2-7	15	TRBV11-1	.	TGTGCCAGCAGTCGGTCCTCGGCTGGTGTGTACGAGCAGTACTTC	CASSRSSAGVYEQYF
.	TRBJ1-4	11	TRBV28	.	TGTGCCAGCAGTGCTAATGAAAAACTGTTTTTT	CASSANEKLFF
.	TRBJ2-7	14	TRBV7-9	TRBD2	TGTGCCAGCAGCCTCTACGGGGGGGCCTACGAGCAGTACTTC	CASSLYGGAYEQYF
.	TRBJ1-4	19	TRBV15	TRBD1	TGTGCCACCAGCAGAGATCTGGGGGACAGGGGGCGTATTGGTGAAAAACTGTTTTTT	CATSRDLGDRGRIGEKLFF
.	TRBJ1-5	16	TRBV6-1	.	TGTGCCAGCAGTGAACAGCCAGCCACTAGCAATCAGCCCCAGCATTTT	CASSEQPATSNQPQHF